These T cell receptor beta chains were read from a single sample in a study of T cell responses to AZD1222 COVID-19 vaccine. Generated by immunoSEQ multiplex PCR, the TCRdb table keeps only in-frame clones and is missing some. The sample holds about 110,000 clones, 92% seen once. The sample here was peripheral blood, taken 28 days after the second AZD1222 dose. The receptors here all came from an adult who received the AZD1222 COVID-19 vaccine. Both conserved end residues are part of each CDR3. Each record gives: J gene, V gene, clone size, D gene, CDR3 DNA, CDR3 protein. A D gene is named only where the DNA matches it firmly. Not all rows give a size; the values are once, few, many and, for expanded clones, a class.

J: TRBJ2-6
V: TRBV4-2
size: -
D: -
DNA: TGTGCCAGCAGCCAAAGCCGGACTGACAGTTTTCCTGGGGCCAACGTCCTGACTTTC
CDR3: CASSQSRTDSFPGANVLTF

J: TRBJ1-3
V: TRBV27
size: -
D: TRBD1
DNA: TGTGCCAGCAGGCCCGACAGGGCGGGAGGAAACACCATATATTTT
CDR3: CASRPDRAGGNTIYF

J: TRBJ2-1
V: TRBV6-4
size: -
D: TRBD1
DNA: TGTGCCAGCAGTGTCTACGACAGGGGAAGCGGTGAGCAGTTCTTC
CDR3: CASSVYDRGSGEQFF

J: TRBJ1-5
V: TRBV7-2
size: -
D: -
DNA: TGTGCCAGCAGCCCAGCCTACGCGGGACGGCCCCAGCATTTT
CDR3: CASSPAYAGRPQHF

J: TRBJ1-6
V: TRBV7-8
size: few
D: TRBD1
DNA: TGTGCCAGCAGCCTAGCGACAGGGGACTATTCACCCCTCCACTTT
CDR3: CASSLATGDYSPLHF

J: TRBJ2-3
V: TRBV19
size: -
D: -
DNA: TGTGCCAGTAGCCCTCAGGGGAGGGGCACAGATACGCAGTATTTT
CDR3: CASSPQGRGTDTQYF

J: TRBJ1-1
V: TRBV28
size: -
D: -
DNA: TGTGCCAGCAGTTTAACTCATCAGGGTTGGACTGAAGCTTTCTTT
CDR3: CASSLTHQGWTEAFF

J: TRBJ2-1
V: TRBV7-2
size: -
D: TRBD2
DNA: TGTGCCAGCAGCTTAAATAGCGGGGGCAACAATGAGCAGTTCTTC
CDR3: CASSLNSGGNNEQFF

J: TRBJ2-1
V: TRBV10-3
size: -
D: TRBD1
DNA: TGTGCCATCAGACGACAGGACAGGGAAAATGAGCAGTTCTTC
CDR3: CAIRRQDRENEQFF

J: TRBJ2-3
V: TRBV10-3
size: -
D: -
DNA: TGTGCCATCACCGGGGTTTTGAATAGCGGCACAGATACGCAGTATTTT
CDR3: CAITGVLNSGTDTQYF

J: TRBJ1-1
V: TRBV6-5
size: -
D: TRBD1
DNA: TGTGCCAGCAGCAGGGGGTTGGAGAACACTGAAGCTTTCTTT
CDR3: CASSRGLENTEAFF

J: TRBJ1-6
V: TRBV11-2
size: -
D: TRBD1
DNA: TGTGCCAGCAGCTTAGACCAGGGGGCTTCACCCCTCCACTTT
CDR3: CASSLDQGASPLHF

J: TRBJ2-7
V: TRBV7-2
size: -
D: -
DNA: TGTGCCAGCAGCTTAGGTACGGGCGAGCAGTACTTC
CDR3: CASSLGTGEQYF

J: TRBJ1-1
V: TRBV29-1
size: -
D: -
DNA: TGCAGCGTTGGAATCGGCCCTAACACTGAAGCTTTCTTT
CDR3: CSVGIGPNTEAFF

J: TRBJ2-7
V: TRBV5-6
size: -
D: -
DNA: TGTGCCAGCAAGACGACGGGACCTCACGAGCAGTACTTC
CDR3: CASKTTGPHEQYF

J: TRBJ2-5
V: TRBV11-2
size: -
D: -
DNA: TGTGCCAGCAGCTTAGTTGCGGTGAGAGGGTCTCAAGAGACCCAGTACTTC
CDR3: CASSLVAVRGSQETQYF

J: TRBJ1-5
V: TRBV12-3/TRBV12-4
size: -
D: -
DNA: TGTGCCAGCAGCGAATTTAGGGTCCAGCCCCAGCATTTT
CDR3: CASSEFRVQPQHF

J: TRBJ1-2
V: TRBV6-1
size: -
D: -
DNA: TGTGCCAGCAGTGAAACCCGGGGTATCTATGGCTACACCTTC
CDR3: CASSETRGIYGYTF

J: TRBJ2-7
V: TRBV7-9
size: -
D: -
DNA: TGTGCCAGCAGCTTCCCTCAGGGGATTACCTACGAGCAGTACTTC
CDR3: CASSFPQGITYEQYF

J: TRBJ2-3
V: TRBV19
size: -
D: TRBD2
DNA: TGTGCCAGTAGCCCGGGACTAGCTTTTGCGGTAACAGATACGCAGTATTTT
CDR3: CASSPGLAFAVTDTQYF

J: TRBJ1-2
V: TRBV19
size: -
D: TRBD1
DNA: TGTGCCAGTAGTGCAAGGACAGGGAAAAACTATGGCTACACCTTC
CDR3: CASSARTGKNYGYTF

J: TRBJ1-5
V: TRBV10-2
size: -
D: TRBD1
DNA: TGCGCCAGCAGTCCGGGACAGCCAAATCAGCCCCAGCATTTT
CDR3: CASSPGQPNQPQHF

J: TRBJ2-5
V: TRBV7-2
size: -
D: TRBD1
DNA: TGTGCCAGCAGCTACAGGGACAGGGTAGAGACCCAGTACTTC
CDR3: CASSYRDRVETQYF

J: TRBJ2-3
V: TRBV5-1
size: -
D: TRBD1
DNA: TGCGCCAGCAGCTTGGGACAGGGATTTACAGATACGCAGTATTTT
CDR3: CASSLGQGFTDTQYF

J: TRBJ2-2
V: TRBV3-1/TRBV3-2
size: -
D: -
DNA: TGTGCCAGCAGCCTGAATGGGGAGCTGTTTTTT
CDR3: CASSLNGELFF

J: TRBJ2-1
V: TRBV27
size: -
D: TRBD2
DNA: TGTGCCAGCAGTTTCCTAGCGGGTACCGCCCATGAGCAGTTCTTC
CDR3: CASSFLAGTAHEQFF

J: TRBJ2-7
V: TRBV30
size: -
D: -
DNA: TGTGCCTGGAGTGTAAGATCTTCTACAAAGCGCGAGCAGTACTTC
CDR3: CAWSVRSSTKREQYF

J: TRBJ1-5
V: TRBV27
size: -
D: TRBD1
DNA: TGTGCCAGCAGTTTACGCCCAGGGGGGGATCAGCCCCAGCATTTT
CDR3: CASSLRPGGDQPQHF

J: TRBJ2-7
V: TRBV3-1/TRBV3-2
size: -
D: TRBD1
DNA: TGTGCCAGCAGCCAAGAAATAGACAGGGACCGACGATACGAGCAGTACTTC
CDR3: CASSQEIDRDRRYEQYF

J: TRBJ1-5
V: TRBV29-1
size: -
D: -
DNA: TGCAGCGTTGGCGGCAGCCACAATCAGCCCCAGCATTTT
CDR3: CSVGGSHNQPQHF

J: TRBJ1-3
V: TRBV30
size: few
D: -
DNA: TGTGCCTGGAGTACACAGGCTGGAAACACCATATATTTT
CDR3: CAWSTQAGNTIYF

J: TRBJ1-2
V: TRBV28
size: -
D: TRBD1
DNA: TGTGCCAGCAGTTTGAGCAGGGGGCTCTATGGCTACACCTTC
CDR3: CASSLSRGLYGYTF